The rows below give T cell receptor beta chains drawn from one sample of a study of blood T cell repertoires in COVID-19. Measured with immunoSEQ multiplex PCR; TCRdb has only the in-frame clones, and not every one. Here the sample spans around 140,000 clones, roughly 86% being singletons. Material: peripheral blood. These receptors originate from a human donor with acute or convalescent COVID-19. The donor label of this sample is uncertain. Both conserved end residues are part of each CDR3. The D gene is left open where the match is weak. Clone size appears in some rows only: once, few, many, or a class for an expanded clone.

j_gene: TRBJ2-7; d_gene: .; abundance: once; v_gene: TRBV3-1/TRBV3-2; CDR3nt: TGTGCCAGCAGCCACTCATCCGGGACACCCACCTACGAGCAGTACTTC; CDR3aa: CASSHSSGTPTYEQYF
j_gene: TRBJ1-2; d_gene: .; abundance: .; v_gene: TRBV19; CDR3nt: TGTGCCAGTAGTATCCGACGGGGGGGCTATGGCTACACCTTC; CDR3aa: CASSIRRGGYGYTF
j_gene: TRBJ1-2; d_gene: .; abundance: .; v_gene: TRBV4-3; CDR3nt: TGCGCCAGCAGCCATCAGGACTATGGCTACACCTTC; CDR3aa: CASSHQDYGYTF
j_gene: TRBJ2-1; d_gene: TRBD2; abundance: .; v_gene: TRBV4-2; CDR3nt: TGTGCCAGCAGCCAAGGACTAGCGTCTACGAATGAGCAGTTCTTC; CDR3aa: CASSQGLASTNEQFF
j_gene: TRBJ1-1; d_gene: .; abundance: few; v_gene: TRBV29-1; CDR3nt: TGCGCCTGTGCCCCAGGCAGCACTGAAGCTTTCTTT; CDR3aa: CACAPGSTEAFF
j_gene: TRBJ1-6; d_gene: TRBD1; abundance: .; v_gene: TRBV9; CDR3nt: TGTGCCAGCAGCCCCGACAGGGTAAGATCACCCCTCCACTTT; CDR3aa: CASSPDRVRSPLHF
j_gene: TRBJ1-1; d_gene: TRBD1; abundance: .; v_gene: TRBV11-2; CDR3nt: TGTGCCAGCAGAATCGACAGGGGGGGTGTGAACACTGAAGCTTTCTTT; CDR3aa: CASRIDRGGVNTEAFF
j_gene: TRBJ1-1; d_gene: .; abundance: .; v_gene: TRBV5-1; CDR3nt: TGCGCCAGCAGCACGAACCGGGAGTCTGAAGCTTTCTTT; CDR3aa: CASSTNRESEAFF
j_gene: TRBJ1-1; d_gene: .; abundance: .; v_gene: TRBV30; CDR3nt: TGTGCCTGGGCCTACCCTGGCAGGGAGAACACTGAAGCTTTCTTT; CDR3aa: CAWAYPGRENTEAFF
j_gene: TRBJ2-1; d_gene: TRBD2; abundance: .; v_gene: TRBV7-3; CDR3nt: TGTGCCAGCAGCGCCACACCCCTCCGGGGGGGGGCGGCCAATGAGCAGTTCTTC; CDR3aa: CASSATPLRGGAANEQFF
j_gene: TRBJ1-1; d_gene: TRBD1; abundance: .; v_gene: TRBV7-2; CDR3nt: TGTGCCAGCAGCTTAGGGGGGACAGGGAGGGAAGAAGCTTTCTTT; CDR3aa: CASSLGGTGREEAFF
j_gene: TRBJ1-1; d_gene: .; abundance: .; v_gene: TRBV5-1; CDR3nt: TGCGCCAGCAGCGTACAGGGAGAGACTGAAGCTTTCTTT; CDR3aa: CASSVQGETEAFF
j_gene: TRBJ2-2; d_gene: .; abundance: .; v_gene: TRBV30; CDR3nt: TGTGCCTGGAGTCCTCTAACGGCGGGGAAGAACACCGGGGAGCTGTTTTTT; CDR3aa: CAWSPLTAGKNTGELFF
j_gene: TRBJ2-5; d_gene: .; abundance: .; v_gene: TRBV10-2; CDR3nt: TGCGCCAGCAAACAGGATCACCGGGAGACCCAGTACTTC; CDR3aa: CASKQDHRETQYF
j_gene: TRBJ1-2; d_gene: .; abundance: .; v_gene: TRBV6-2/TRBV6-3; CDR3nt: TGTGCCAGCAGCAATCGGGGGTTTAGTGATGGCTACACCTTC; CDR3aa: CASSNRGFSDGYTF
j_gene: TRBJ1-2; d_gene: .; abundance: .; v_gene: TRBV18; CDR3nt: TGTGCCAGCTCACCAAGTACCGGGTCCCCTAAGGGCTACACCTTC; CDR3aa: CASSPSTGSPKGYTF
j_gene: TRBJ1-2; d_gene: .; abundance: once; v_gene: TRBV3-1/TRBV3-2; CDR3nt: TGTGCCAGCAGCCAAGATCGCCAGGGCCGGCGTGGCTACACCTTC; CDR3aa: CASSQDRQGRRGYTF
j_gene: TRBJ1-6; d_gene: .; abundance: once; v_gene: TRBV30; CDR3nt: TGTGCCTGGAGTGTCGTGAGCGGATCACCCCTCCACTTT; CDR3aa: CAWSVVSGSPLHF
j_gene: TRBJ1-1; d_gene: .; abundance: .; v_gene: TRBV6-4; CDR3nt: TGTGCCAGCAGCGCGACGGGGATGACGGAAGCTTTCTTT; CDR3aa: CASSATGMTEAFF
j_gene: TRBJ2-3; d_gene: .; abundance: .; v_gene: TRBV5-1; CDR3nt: TGCGCCAGCAGCTATGAACCTACAGGGATCCGACGCACAGATACGCAGTATTTT; CDR3aa: CASSYEPTGIRRTDTQYF
j_gene: TRBJ1-5; d_gene: .; abundance: .; v_gene: TRBV5-1; CDR3nt: TGCGCCAGCAGCTGGGGGGACAGCAATCAGCCCCAGCATTTT; CDR3aa: CASSWGDSNQPQHF
j_gene: TRBJ1-1; d_gene: TRBD1; abundance: .; v_gene: TRBV2; CDR3nt: TGTGCCAGCAGTGACGTCCGGACAGGGAACACTGAAGCTTTCTTT; CDR3aa: CASSDVRTGNTEAFF
j_gene: TRBJ1-5; d_gene: .; abundance: .; v_gene: TRBV3-1/TRBV3-2; CDR3nt: TGTGCCAGCAGCCAAGGAGGCAGCAATCAGCCCCAGCATTTT; CDR3aa: CASSQGGSNQPQHF
j_gene: TRBJ1-2; d_gene: .; abundance: .; v_gene: TRBV12-3/TRBV12-4; CDR3nt: TGTGCCAGCAGTTTATCCGGGACAAGGGGCTACACCTTC; CDR3aa: CASSLSGTRGYTF
j_gene: TRBJ1-2; d_gene: TRBD1; abundance: .; v_gene: TRBV4-2; CDR3nt: TGTGCCAGCAGCCAAGGGTCGACAGGGGTTGGCTACACCTTC; CDR3aa: CASSQGSTGVGYTF
j_gene: TRBJ1-2; d_gene: .; abundance: .; v_gene: TRBV7-2; CDR3nt: TGTGCCAGCAGCTTAGATCGGGGGGACTATGGCTACACCTTC; CDR3aa: CASSLDRGDYGYTF
j_gene: TRBJ1-2; d_gene: TRBD1; abundance: .; v_gene: TRBV12-3/TRBV12-4; CDR3nt: TGTGCCAGCAGTTGGACAGGGAGGGATGGCTACACCTTC; CDR3aa: CASSWTGRDGYTF
j_gene: TRBJ2-2; d_gene: .; abundance: .; v_gene: TRBV7-7; CDR3nt: TGTGCCAGCAGCTTACTGTCCCCCACCGGGGAGCTGTTTTTT; CDR3aa: CASSLLSPTGELFF
j_gene: TRBJ1-1; d_gene: TRBD1; abundance: few; v_gene: TRBV5-6; CDR3nt: TGTGCCAGCAGCTTGTTGGGGACAGGCATGAACACTGAAGCTTTCTTT; CDR3aa: CASSLLGTGMNTEAFF
j_gene: TRBJ1-5; d_gene: .; abundance: .; v_gene: TRBV6-4; CDR3nt: TGTGCCAGCAGTAACAGGGTCGGCCAGGGACAGCCCCAGCATTTT; CDR3aa: CASSNRVGQGQPQHF
j_gene: TRBJ2-1; d_gene: .; abundance: .; v_gene: TRBV7-9; CDR3nt: TGTGCCAGCAGCTTAGTAGTAGCCAATGAGCAGTTCTTC; CDR3aa: CASSLVVANEQFF